This T cell receptor beta chain was recovered during a study of blood T cell repertoires in COVID-19. At the level of the study: Acute-phase and convalescent COVID-19 samples originated in the United States, Italy and Spain. The analysed material was cDNA or gDNA that came from T cells, B-cell-depleted T cells, or PBMCs.

Study processing details: Using reference gene primer amplification, nucleated cell counts were estimated. Clones were read by immunoSEQ multiplex PCR, and TCRdb kept only the in-frame ones, dropping some. D and trimming come from the DNA, and the V and J calls and clone size come from that table. In the table there are a few hundred thousand clones, 80% to 90% of which are singletons. V lost 3 bases to trimming and J lost 5 bases; unmatched junction nucleotides: 4. Per the germline V gene, CDR1 is SQVTM and CDR2 is ANQGSEA. The CDR3 contains 12 residues. The sequencing sample was made of PBMCs or T cells enriched from blood (not recorded which). This sequence was found in a woman in her thirties or forties with acute COVID-19. The chain uses TRBV29-1 and TRBJ2-7; 7 positions match TRBD1. CDR3 amino acids: CSVDRGNNEQYF. CDR3 nucleotide sequence: TGCAGCGTTGACAGGGGGAATAACGAGCAGTACTTC.